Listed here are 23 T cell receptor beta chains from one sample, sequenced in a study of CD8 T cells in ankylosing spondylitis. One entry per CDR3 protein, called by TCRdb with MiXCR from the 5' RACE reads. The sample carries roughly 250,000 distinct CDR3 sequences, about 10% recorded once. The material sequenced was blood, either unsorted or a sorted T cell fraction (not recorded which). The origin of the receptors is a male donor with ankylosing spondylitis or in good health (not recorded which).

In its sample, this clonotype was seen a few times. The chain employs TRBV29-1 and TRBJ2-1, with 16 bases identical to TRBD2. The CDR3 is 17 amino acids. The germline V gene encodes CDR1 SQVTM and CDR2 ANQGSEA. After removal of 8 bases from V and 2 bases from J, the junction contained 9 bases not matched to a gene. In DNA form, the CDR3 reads TGCAGCCTGGGACTAGCGGGGGGGCCAGGCCCCTACAATGAGCAGTTCTTC. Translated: CSLGLAGGPGPYNEQFF.

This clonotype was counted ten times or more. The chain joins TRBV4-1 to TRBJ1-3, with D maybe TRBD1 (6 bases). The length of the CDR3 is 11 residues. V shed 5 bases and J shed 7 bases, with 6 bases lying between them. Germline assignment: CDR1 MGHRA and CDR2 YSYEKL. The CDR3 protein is CASSGQNTIYF. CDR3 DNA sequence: TGCGCCAGCAGCGGACAGAACACCATATATTTT.

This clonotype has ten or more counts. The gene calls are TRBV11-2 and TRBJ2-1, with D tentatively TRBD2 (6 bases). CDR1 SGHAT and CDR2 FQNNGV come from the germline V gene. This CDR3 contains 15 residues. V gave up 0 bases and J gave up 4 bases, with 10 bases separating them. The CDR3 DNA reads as TGTGCCAGCAGCTTAGAACGGGGGAGTTACAATGAGCAGTTCTTC. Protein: CASSLERGSYNEQFF. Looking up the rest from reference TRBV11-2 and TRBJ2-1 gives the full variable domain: EAGVAQSPRYKIIEKRQSVAFWCNPISGHATLYWYQQILGQGPKLLIQFQNNGVVDDSQLPKDRFSAERLKGVDSTLKIQPAKLEDSAVYLCASSLERGSYNEQFFGPGTRLTVL.

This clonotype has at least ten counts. Written as DNA, the CDR3 is TGTGCCAGCAGTCACGGGGACTCCTACGAGCAGTACTTC. Protein sequence: CASSHGDSYEQYF. The rearrangement uses TRBV27 and TRBJ2-7; maybe TRBD2 (5 bases). The CDR3 totals 13 residues. Trimming removed 5 bases at V and 0 bases at J, with 8 bases between. Germline V gene lookup returns CDR1 MNHEY and CDR2 SMNVEV (reference sequence).

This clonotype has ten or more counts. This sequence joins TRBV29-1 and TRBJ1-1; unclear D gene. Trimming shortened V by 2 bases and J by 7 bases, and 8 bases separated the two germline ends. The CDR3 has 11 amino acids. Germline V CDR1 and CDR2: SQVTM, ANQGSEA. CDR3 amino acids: CSVEKGGEAFF. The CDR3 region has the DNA TGCAGCGTTGAAAAGGGCGGTGAAGCTTTCTTT.

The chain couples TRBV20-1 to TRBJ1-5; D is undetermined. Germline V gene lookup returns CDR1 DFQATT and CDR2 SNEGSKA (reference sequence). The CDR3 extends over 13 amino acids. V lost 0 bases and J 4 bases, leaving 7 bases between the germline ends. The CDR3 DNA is TGCAGTGCTAGAGAGGGCACTAATCAGCCCCAGCATTTT. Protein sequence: CSAREGTNQPQHF.

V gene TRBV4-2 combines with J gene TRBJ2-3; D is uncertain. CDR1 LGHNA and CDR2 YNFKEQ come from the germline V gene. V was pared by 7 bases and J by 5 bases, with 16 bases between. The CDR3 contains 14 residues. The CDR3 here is CASTKSGREDTQYF. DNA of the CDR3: TGTGCCAGCACCAAATCGGGTCGCGAAGATACGCAGTATTTT.

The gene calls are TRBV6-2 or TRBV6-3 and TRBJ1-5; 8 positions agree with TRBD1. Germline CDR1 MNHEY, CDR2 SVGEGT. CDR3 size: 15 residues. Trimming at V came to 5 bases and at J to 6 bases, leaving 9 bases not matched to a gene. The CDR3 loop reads CASSLGQGSTQPQHF. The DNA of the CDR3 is TGTGCCAGCAGTCTTGGACAGGGTTCGACTCAGCCCCAGCATTTT.

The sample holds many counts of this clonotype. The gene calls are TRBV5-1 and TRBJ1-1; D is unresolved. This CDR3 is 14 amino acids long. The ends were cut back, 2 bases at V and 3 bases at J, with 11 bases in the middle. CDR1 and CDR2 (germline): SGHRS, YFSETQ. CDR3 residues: CASSLSFGDTEAFF. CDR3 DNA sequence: TGCGCCAGCAGCTTATCATTCGGGGACACTGAAGCTTTCTTT.

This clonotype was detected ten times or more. The CDR3 DNA reads TGTGCCAGTAGCGAGGGGACAGGCCGCAATCAGCCCCAGCATTTT. Translated: CASSEGTGRNQPQHF. The V call is TRBV19, the J call TRBJ1-5, with 8 nucleotides matching TRBD1. The CDR3 covers 15 residues. Germline V gene data show CDR1 as LNHDA and CDR2 as SQIVND (reference sequence). V lost 6 bases to trimming and J lost 2 bases; unmatched junction nucleotides: 6.

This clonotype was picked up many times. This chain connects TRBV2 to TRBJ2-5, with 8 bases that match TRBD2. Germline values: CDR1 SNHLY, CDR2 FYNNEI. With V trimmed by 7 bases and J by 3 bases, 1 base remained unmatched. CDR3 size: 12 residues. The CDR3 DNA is TGTGCCAGCATCGGGGGGGAAGAGACCCAGTACTTC. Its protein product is CASIGGEETQYF.

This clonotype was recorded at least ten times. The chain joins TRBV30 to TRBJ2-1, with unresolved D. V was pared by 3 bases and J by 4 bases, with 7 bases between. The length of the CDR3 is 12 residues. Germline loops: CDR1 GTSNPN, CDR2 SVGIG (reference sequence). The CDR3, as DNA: TGTGCCTGGAGCGTCCAGTACAATGAGCAGTTCTTC. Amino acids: CAWSVQYNEQFF.

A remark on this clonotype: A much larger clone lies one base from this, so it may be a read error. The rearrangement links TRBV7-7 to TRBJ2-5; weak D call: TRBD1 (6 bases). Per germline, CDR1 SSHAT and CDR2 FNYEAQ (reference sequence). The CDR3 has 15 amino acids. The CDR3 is CVSSLVGANQETQYF. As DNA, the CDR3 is TGTGTCAGCAGCTTAGTGGGGGCCAACCAAGAGACCCAGTACTTC. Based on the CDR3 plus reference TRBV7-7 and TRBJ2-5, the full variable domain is GAGVSQSPRYKVTKRGQDVTLRCDPISSHATLYWYQQALGQGPEFLTYFNYEAQPDKSGLPSDRFSAERPEGSISTLTIQRTEQRDSAMYRCVSSLVGANQETQYFGPGTRLLVL.

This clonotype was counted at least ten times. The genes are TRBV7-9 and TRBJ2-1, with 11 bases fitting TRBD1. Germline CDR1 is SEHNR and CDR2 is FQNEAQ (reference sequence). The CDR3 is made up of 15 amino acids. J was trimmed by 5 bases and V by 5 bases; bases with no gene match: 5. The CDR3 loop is CASSPGQGGHNEQFF. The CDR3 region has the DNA TGTGCCAGCAGCCCGGGACAGGGGGGCCACAATGAGCAGTTCTTC.

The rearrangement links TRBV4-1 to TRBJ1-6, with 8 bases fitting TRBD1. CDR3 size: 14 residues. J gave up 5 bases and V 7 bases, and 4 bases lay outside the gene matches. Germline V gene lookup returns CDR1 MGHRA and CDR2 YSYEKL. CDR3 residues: CASTRTGNNSPLHF. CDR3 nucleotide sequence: TGCGCCAGCACCCGGACAGGGAATAATTCACCCCTCCACTTT.

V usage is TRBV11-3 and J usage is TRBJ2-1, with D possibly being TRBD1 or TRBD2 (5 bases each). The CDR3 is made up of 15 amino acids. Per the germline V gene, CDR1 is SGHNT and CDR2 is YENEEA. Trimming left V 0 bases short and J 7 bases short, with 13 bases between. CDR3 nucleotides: TGTGCCAGCAGCTTAGACCAGGGAGAAGCGAATGAGCAGTTCTTC. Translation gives CASSLDQGEANEQFF. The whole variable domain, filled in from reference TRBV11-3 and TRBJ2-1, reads EAGVVQSPRYKIIEKKQPVAFWCNPISGHNTLYWYLQNLGQGPELLIRYENEEAVDDSQLPKDRFSAERLKGVDSTLKIQPAELGDSAVYLCASSLDQGEANEQFFGPGTRLTVL.

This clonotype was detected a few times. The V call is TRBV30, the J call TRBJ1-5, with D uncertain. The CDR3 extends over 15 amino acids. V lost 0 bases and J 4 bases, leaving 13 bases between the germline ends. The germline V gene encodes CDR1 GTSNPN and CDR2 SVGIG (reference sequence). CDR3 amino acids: CAWSVHREKNQPQHF. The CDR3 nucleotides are TGTGCCTGGAGTGTACACCGGGAGAAAAATCAGCCCCAGCATTTT. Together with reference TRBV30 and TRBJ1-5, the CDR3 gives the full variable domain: SQTIHQWPATLVQPVGSPLSLECTVEGTSNPNLYWYRQAAGRGLQLLFYSVGIGQISSEVPQNLSASRPQDRQFILSSKKLLLSDSGFYLCAWSVHREKNQPQHFGDGTRLSIL.

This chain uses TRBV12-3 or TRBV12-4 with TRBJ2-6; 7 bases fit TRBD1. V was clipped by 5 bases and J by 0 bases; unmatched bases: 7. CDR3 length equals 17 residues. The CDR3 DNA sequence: TGTGCCAGCAGTAAGACAGGGACCATCTCTGGGGCCAACGTCCTGACTTTC. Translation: CASSKTGTISGANVLTF.

In nucleotides, the CDR3 is TGTGCCAGCAGTTTACAGGGTAGTGAAAAACTGTTTTTT. Amino acids: CASSLQGSEKLFF. The chain employs TRBV27 and TRBJ1-4; D might be TRBD1 (5 bases). Trimming left V 2 bases short and J 7 bases short, with 8 bases between. CDR3 size: 13 residues. The germline V gene has CDR1 MNHEY and CDR2 SMNVEV (reference sequence).

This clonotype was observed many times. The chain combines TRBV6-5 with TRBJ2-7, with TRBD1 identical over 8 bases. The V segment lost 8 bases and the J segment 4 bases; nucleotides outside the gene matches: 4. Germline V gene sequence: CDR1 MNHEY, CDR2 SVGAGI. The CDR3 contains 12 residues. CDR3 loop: CASSDRVYEQYF. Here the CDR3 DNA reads TGTGCCAGCTCGGACAGGGTGTACGAGCAGTACTTC.

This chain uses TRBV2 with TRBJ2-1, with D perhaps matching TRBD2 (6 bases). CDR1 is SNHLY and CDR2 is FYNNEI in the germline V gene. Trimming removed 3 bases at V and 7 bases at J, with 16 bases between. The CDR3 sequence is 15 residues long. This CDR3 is CASSDRAGPWNEQFF. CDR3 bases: TGTGCCAGCAGTGATAGGGCGGGACCGTGGAATGAGCAGTTCTTC.

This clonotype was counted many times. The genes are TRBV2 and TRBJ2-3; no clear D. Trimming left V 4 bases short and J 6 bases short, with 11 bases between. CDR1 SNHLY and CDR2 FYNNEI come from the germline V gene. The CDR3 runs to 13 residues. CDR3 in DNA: TGTGCCAGCAGTGGAGGCCTCGGGGATACGCAGTATTTT. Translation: CASSGGLGDTQYF.

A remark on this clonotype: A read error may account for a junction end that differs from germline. Here the CDR3 DNA reads TGTGTCAGCAGCCCCAGGACAGTCATGAACACTGAAGCTTTCTTT. It encodes CVSSPRTVMNTEAFF. V is TRBV6-1 and J is TRBJ1-1, with D perhaps matching TRBD1 (6 bases). The CDR3 runs to 15 residues. The germline CDR1 and CDR2 sequences are MNHNS and SASEGT.